Below, one TCR beta chain is given with its context. The antigen is undetermined. Excluded were patients with other autoimmune diseases, uncontrolled infections, pregnancy or lactation. Amplified material comprised TCR beta CDR3 regions derived from RNA transcripts. HTBI primers were employed in first-round RT-PCR, then a second-round multiplex PCR followed. TCRdb re-called the multiplex PCR reads through MiXCR, storing one row per CDR3 protein. The profile covers 1 million to 1.3 million distinct CDR3 sequences, with 35% to 45% appearing a single time and around 10% taken by the ten largest. The source of the sample is a study of Graves' ophthalmopathy and Graves' hyperthyroidism. Study background: Being free of ophthalmopathy for 18 months of follow-up defined stable hyperthyroidism.

Study outcomes and limitations: Among thyroid clonotypes expanded above 0.001 frequency, most also appeared in blood. The model's prediction of ophthalmopathy progression had 70.59% sensitivity and approximately 72% specificity.

The sequence derives from an adult man with Graves' hyperthyroidism. The sample taken for sequencing was peripheral blood or thyroid tissue (not recorded which).

This CDR3 is CSVVLNYGYTF. The DNA for the CDR3 is TGCAGCGTTGTACTGAACTATGGCTACACCTTC. V and J are TRBV29-1 and TRBJ1-2; D is unresolved. Trimming cost V 4 bases and J 2 bases, with 5 bases left between them. The CDR3 spans 11 residues. Germline values: CDR1 SQVTM, CDR2 ANQGSEA.